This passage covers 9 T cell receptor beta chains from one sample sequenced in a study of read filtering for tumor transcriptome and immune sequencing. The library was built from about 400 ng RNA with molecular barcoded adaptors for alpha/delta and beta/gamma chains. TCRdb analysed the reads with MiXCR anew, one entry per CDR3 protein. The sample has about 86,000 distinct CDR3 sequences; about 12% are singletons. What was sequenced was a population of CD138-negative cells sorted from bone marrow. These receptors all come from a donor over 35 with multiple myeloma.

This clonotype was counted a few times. CDR3 residues: CASSPSSIRTPYNEQFF. The CDR3 DNA reads as TGTGCCAGCAGCCCCAGCTCCATCAGGACCCCCTACAATGAGCAGTTCTTC. The chain employs TRBV3-1 and TRBJ2-1, with D hard to call. CDR1 LGHDT and CDR2 YNNKEL come from the germline V gene (reference sequence). Trimming stripped 4 bases from V and 2 bases from J, with 18 bases between. The CDR3 loop spans 17 amino acids.

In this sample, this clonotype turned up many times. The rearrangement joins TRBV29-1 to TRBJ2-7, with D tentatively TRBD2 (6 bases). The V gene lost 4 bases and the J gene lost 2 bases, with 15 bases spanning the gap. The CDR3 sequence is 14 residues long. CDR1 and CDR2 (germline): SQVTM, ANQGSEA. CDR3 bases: TGCAGCGTTGTTTTTCTGGGGGGAACCTACGAGCAGTACTTC. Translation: CSVVFLGGTYEQYF.

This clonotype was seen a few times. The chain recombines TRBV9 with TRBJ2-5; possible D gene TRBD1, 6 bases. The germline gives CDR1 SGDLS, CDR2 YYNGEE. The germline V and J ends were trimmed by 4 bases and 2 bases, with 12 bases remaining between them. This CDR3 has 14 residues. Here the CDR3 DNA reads TGTGCCAGCAGCCCTAGGCAGGGGCAAGAGACCCAGTACTTC. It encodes CASSPRQGQETQYF.

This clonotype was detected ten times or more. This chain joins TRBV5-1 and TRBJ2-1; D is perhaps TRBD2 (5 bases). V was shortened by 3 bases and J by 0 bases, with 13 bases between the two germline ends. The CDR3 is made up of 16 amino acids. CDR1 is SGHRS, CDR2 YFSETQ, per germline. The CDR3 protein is CASSSILADSYNEQFF. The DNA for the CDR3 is TGCGCCAGCAGCTCTATCCTAGCAGACTCCTACAATGAGCAGTTCTTC.

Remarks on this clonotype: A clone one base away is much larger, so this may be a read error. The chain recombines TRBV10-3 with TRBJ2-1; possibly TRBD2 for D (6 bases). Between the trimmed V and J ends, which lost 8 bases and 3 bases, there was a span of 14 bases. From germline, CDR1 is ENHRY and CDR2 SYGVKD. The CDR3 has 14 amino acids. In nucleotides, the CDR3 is TGTGCCATCGCGGGTAGCGGAGACTACAATGAGCAGTTCTTC. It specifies CAIAGSGDYNEQFF.

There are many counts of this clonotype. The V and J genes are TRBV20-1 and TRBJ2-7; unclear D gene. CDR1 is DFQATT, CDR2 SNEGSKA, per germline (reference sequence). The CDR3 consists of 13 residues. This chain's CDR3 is CIAPNPRSYEQYF. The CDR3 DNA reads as TGCATTGCCCCGAATCCGCGCAGTTACGAGCAGTACTTC.

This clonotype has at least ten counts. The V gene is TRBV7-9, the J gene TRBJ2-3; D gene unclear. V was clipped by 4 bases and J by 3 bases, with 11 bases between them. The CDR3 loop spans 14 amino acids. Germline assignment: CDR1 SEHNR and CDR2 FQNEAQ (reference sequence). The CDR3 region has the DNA TGTGCCAGCAGCTCTACAGTGGATACAGATACGCAGTATTTT. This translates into CASSSTVDTDTQYF.

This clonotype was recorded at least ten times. CDR3 bases: TGTGCCAGCAGGACAGGGGGCTCTGGAAACACCATATATTTT. Amino acid sequence: CASRTGGSGNTIYF. V gene TRBV7-2 combines with J gene TRBJ1-3; 9 nucleotides align to TRBD1. After removal of 6 bases from V and 0 bases from J, the junction contained 0 bases not matched to a gene. The length of the CDR3 is 14 residues. Germline CDR1 and CDR2: SGHTA and FQGNSA.

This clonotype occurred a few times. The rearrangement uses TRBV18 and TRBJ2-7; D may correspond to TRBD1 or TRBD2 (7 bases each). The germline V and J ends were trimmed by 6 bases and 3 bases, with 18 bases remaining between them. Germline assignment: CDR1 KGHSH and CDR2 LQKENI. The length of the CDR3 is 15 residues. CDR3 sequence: CASSSGGAESYEQYF. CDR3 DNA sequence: TGTGCCAGCTCTTCAGGGGGGGCGGAGAGCTACGAGCAGTACTTC.